This T cell receptor beta chain was observed in a study of shared clonotypes between healthy human individuals. Germline CDR1 is SGDLS and CDR2 is YYNGEE. There are 16 residues in the CDR3. The ends lost 3 bases at V and 7 bases at J; junction bases unmatched: 10. Study-wide points: Approximately 4.6% of naive CD4 clonotypes were shared across four donors.

Repertoires were generated with immunoSEQ multiplex PCR, while TCRdb's copy carries only in-frame clones and drops some. The table has a few million clones, approximately 95% seen once. Details on this clone: Its antigen is undetermined.

The rearrangement uses TRBV9 and TRBJ1-2; 12 bases align to TRBD1. The TCR comes from a man younger than 30 in good health. Some clones in this sample may be carry-over from other donors' samples. What was sequenced was naive CD4+ T cells from PBMCs. Subset specified: CD45RA+ positively selected. The CDR3 nucleotides are TGTGCCAGCAGCGAGAGCGGGACAGGGGGCGTAGGTGGCTACACCTTC. This gives the protein CASSESGTGGVGGYTF. The full variable domain, with the rest looked up from reference TRBV9 and TRBJ1-2, is DSGVTQTPKHLITATGQRVTLRCSPRSGDLSVYWYQQSLDQGLQFLIQYYNGEERAKGNILERFSAQQFPDLHSELNLSSLELGDSALYFCASSESGTGGVGGYTFGSGTRLTVV.